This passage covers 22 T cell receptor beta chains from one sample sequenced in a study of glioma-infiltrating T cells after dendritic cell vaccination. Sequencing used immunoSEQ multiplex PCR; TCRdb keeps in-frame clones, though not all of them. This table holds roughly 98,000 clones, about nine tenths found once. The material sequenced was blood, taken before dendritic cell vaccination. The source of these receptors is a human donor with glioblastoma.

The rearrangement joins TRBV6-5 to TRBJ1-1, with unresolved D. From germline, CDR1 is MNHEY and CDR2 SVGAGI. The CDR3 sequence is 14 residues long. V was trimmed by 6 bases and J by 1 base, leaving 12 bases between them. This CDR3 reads CASSNLPGNTEAFF. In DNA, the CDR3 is TGTGCCAGCAGCAACCTCCCGGGGAACACTGAAGCTTTCTTT.

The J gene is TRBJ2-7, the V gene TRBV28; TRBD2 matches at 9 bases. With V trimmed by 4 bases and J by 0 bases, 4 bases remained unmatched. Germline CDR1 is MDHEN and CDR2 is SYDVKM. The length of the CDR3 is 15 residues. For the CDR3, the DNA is TGTGCCAGCAGTTCCCCAGCGGGAGGCTCCTACGAGCAGTACTTC. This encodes CASSSPAGGSYEQYF.

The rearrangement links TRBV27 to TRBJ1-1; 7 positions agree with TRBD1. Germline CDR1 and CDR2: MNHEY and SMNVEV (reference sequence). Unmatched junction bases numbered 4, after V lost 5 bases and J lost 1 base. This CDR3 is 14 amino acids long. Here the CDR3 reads CASSIGTENTEAFF. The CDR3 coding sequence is TGTGCCAGCAGTATAGGGACAGAGAACACTGAAGCTTTCTTT.

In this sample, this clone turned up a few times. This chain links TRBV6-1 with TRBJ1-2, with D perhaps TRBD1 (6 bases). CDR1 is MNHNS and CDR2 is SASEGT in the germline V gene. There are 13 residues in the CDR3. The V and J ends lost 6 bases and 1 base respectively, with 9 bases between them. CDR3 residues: CASRVQGNYGYTF. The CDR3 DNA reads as TGTGCCAGCAGGGTACAGGGTAACTATGGCTACACCTTC.

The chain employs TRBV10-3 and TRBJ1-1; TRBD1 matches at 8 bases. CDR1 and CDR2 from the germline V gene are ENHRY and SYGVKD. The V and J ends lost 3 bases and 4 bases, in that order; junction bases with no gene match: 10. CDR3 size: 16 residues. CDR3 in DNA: TGTGCCATCAGTGACTCTTCGGACAGGGAGACCACTGAAGCTTTCTTT. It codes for CAISDSSDRETTEAFF.

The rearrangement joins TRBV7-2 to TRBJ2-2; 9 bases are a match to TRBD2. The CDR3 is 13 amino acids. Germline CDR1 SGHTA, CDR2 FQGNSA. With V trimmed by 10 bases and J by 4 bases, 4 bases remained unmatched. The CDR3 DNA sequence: TGTGCCACGGGACTAGCCCGCACCGGGGAGCTGTTTTTT. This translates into CATGLARTGELFF.

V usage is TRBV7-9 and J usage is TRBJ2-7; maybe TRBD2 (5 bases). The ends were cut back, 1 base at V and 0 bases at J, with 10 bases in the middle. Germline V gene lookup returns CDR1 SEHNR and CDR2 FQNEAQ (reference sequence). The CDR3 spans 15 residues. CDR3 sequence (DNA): TGTGCCAGCAGCTTAGGGTTTCGGGGCTCCTACGAGCAGTACTTC. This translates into CASSLGFRGSYEQYF. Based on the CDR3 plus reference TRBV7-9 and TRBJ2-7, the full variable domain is DTGVSQNPRHKITKRGQNVTFRCDPISEHNRLYWYRQTLGQGPEFLTYFQNEAQLEKSRLLSDRFSAERPKGSFSTLEIQRTEQGDSAMYLCASSLGFRGSYEQYFGPGTRLTVT.

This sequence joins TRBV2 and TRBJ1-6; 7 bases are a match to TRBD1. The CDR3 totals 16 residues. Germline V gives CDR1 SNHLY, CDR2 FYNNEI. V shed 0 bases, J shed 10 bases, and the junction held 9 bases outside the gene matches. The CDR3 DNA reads TGTGCCAGCAGTGAAGCTCGACAGGGCTGGAGATCACCCCTCCACTTT. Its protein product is CASSEARQGWRSPLHF.

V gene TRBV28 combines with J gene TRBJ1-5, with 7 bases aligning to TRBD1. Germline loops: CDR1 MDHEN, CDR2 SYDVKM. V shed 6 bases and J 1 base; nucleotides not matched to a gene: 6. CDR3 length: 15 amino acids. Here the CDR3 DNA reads TGTGCCAGCAGACTGACAGGGTCCAGCAATCAGCCCCAGCATTTT. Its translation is CASRLTGSSNQPQHF.

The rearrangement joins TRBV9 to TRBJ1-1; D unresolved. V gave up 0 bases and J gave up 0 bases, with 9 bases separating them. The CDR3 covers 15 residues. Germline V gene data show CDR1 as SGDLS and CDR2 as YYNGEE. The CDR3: CASSVGADMNTEAFF. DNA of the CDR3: TGTGCCAGCAGCGTAGGAGCAGACATGAACACTGAAGCTTTCTTT.

Written as DNA, the CDR3 is TGTGCCAGCAGTGAAGCGATACCGGGACTAGCGGTATACAATGAGCAGTTCTTC. It encodes CASSEAIPGLAVYNEQFF. This chain connects TRBV2 to TRBJ2-1; 11 bases fit TRBD2. V gave up 0 bases and J gave up 4 bases; unmatched junction bases: 8. Germline CDR1 SNHLY, CDR2 FYNNEI. CDR3 size: 18 residues.

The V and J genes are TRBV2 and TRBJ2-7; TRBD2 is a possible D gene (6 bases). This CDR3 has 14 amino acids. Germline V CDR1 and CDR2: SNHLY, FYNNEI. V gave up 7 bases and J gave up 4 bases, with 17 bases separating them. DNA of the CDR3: TGTGCCAGCAAGCTTTCGGGGGTTCTTTACGAGCAGTACTTC. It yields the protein CASKLSGVLYEQYF.

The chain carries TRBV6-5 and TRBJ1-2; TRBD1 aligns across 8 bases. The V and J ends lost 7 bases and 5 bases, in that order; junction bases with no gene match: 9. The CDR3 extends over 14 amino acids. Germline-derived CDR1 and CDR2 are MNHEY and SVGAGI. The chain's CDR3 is CASTPGGPLYGYTF. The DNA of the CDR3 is TGTGCCAGCACCCCAGGGGGCCCCCTTTATGGCTACACCTTC.

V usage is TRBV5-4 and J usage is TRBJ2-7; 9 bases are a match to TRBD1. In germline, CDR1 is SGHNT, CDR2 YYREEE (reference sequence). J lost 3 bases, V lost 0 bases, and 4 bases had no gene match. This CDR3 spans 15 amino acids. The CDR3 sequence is CASSLGPGQGYEQYF. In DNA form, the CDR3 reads TGTGCCAGCAGCTTGGGCCCGGGACAGGGCTACGAGCAGTACTTC.

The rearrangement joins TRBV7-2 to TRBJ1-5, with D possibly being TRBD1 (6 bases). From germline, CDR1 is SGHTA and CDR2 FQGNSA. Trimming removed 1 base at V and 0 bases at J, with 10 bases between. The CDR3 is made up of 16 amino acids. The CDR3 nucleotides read TGTGCCAGCAGCTTAGGTCAGGGGAATAGCAATCAGCCCCAGCATTTT. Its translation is CASSLGQGNSNQPQHF.

CDR3 nucleotides: TGTGCCAGCAGCGTAGGGAGGGCCCAGAACACCGGGGAGCTGTTTTTT. Amino acids: CASSVGRAQNTGELFF. The V and J genes are TRBV9 and TRBJ2-2, with a weak D call TRBD2 (6 bases). The CDR3 extends over 16 amino acids. Deletions cut 0 bases from V and 1 base from J, with 10 bases between. CDR1 and CDR2 from the germline V gene are SGDLS and YYNGEE.

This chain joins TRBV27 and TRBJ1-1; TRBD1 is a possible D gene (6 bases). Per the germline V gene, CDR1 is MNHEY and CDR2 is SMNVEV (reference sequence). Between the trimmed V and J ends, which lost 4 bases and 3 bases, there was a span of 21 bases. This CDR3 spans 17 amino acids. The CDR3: CASSYRVVFGGDTEAFF. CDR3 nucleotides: TGTGCCAGCAGTTACAGGGTGGTCTTCGGTGGGGACACTGAAGCTTTCTTT.

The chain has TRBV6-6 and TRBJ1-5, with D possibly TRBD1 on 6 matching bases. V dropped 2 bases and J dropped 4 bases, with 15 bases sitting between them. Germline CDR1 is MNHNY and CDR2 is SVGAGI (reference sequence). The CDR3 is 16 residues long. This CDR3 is CASSYPQGSGNQPQHF. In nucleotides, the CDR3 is TGTGCCAGCAGTTACCCTCAGGGGTCAGGGAATCAGCCCCAGCATTTT.

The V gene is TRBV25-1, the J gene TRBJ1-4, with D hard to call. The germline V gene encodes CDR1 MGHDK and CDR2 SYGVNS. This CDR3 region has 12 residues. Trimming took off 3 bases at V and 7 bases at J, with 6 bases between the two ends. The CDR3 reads CASSERAEKLFF. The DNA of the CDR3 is TGTGCCAGCAGTGAGAGGGCTGAAAAACTGTTTTTT.

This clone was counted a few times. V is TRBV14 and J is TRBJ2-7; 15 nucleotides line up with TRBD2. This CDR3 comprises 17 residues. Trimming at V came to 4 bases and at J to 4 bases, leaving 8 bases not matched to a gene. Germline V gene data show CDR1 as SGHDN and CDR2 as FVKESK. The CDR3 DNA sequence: TGTGCCAGCAGCCCGCGGACTAGCGGGAGGGCCGGGTACGAGCAGTACTTC. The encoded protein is CASSPRTSGRAGYEQYF. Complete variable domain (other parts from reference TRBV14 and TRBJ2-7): EAGVTQFPSHSVIEKGQTVTLRCDPISGHDNLYWYRRVMGKEIKFLLHFVKESKQDESGMPNNRFLAERTGGTYSTLKVQPAELEDSGVYFCASSPRTSGRAGYEQYFGPGTRLTVT.

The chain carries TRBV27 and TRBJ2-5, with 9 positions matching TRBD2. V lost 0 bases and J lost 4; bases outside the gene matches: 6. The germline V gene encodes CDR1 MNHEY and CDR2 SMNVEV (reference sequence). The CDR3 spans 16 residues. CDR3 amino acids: CASSLSWLAGLETQYF. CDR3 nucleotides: TGTGCCAGCAGTTTATCGTGGCTAGCGGGGTTAGAGACCCAGTACTTC.

The CDR3 coding sequence is TGTGCCAGCAGCCCAGGGGGGTCCGGGGCCAACGTCCTGACTTTC. It encodes CASSPGGSGANVLTF. The V gene is TRBV7-2, the J gene TRBJ2-6, with a possible D match to TRBD1 (7 bases). CDR1 and CDR2 (germline): SGHTA, FQGNSA. The CDR3 sequence is 15 residues long. V lost 5 bases and J lost 4, with 12 bases in between.